One and the same sample provided the 21 T cell receptor beta chains below, sequenced in a study of patients and donors after allogeneic stem cell transplantation. TCRdb processed the RT-PCR reads anew with MiXCR; each CDR3 protein has one entry. Of some 880,000 distinct CDR3 sequences in the sample, over 15% were seen once. Sequenced sample: blood, either unsorted or a sorted T cell fraction (not recorded which). These receptor sequences come from a human donor who was either an allogeneic HSCT recipient or a stem cell or donor lymphocyte infusion donor (not recorded which). It is not recorded whose cells these are; they may come from a transplant donor.

This chain joins TRBV7-9 and TRBJ2-1, with D perhaps TRBD1 or TRBD2 (5 bases each). CDR1 is SEHNR and CDR2 is FQNEAQ in the germline V gene (reference sequence). V lost 2 bases to trimming and J lost 5 bases, with 13 bases between them. The CDR3 loop spans 15 amino acids. CDR3 sequence: CASSLKTGRHNEQFF. The CDR3 DNA is TGTGCCAGCAGCTTAAAGACGGGGCGACACAATGAGCAGTTCTTC. Complete variable domain (other parts from reference TRBV7-9 and TRBJ2-1): DTGVSQNPRHKITKRGQNVTFRCDPISEHNRLYWYRQTLGQGPEFLTYFQNEAQLEKSRLLSDRFSAERPKGSFSTLEIQRTEQGDSAMYLCASSLKTGRHNEQFFGPGTRLTVL.

This sequence joins TRBV12-3 or TRBV12-4 and TRBJ1-2; the D is unclear. The CDR3 extends over 15 amino acids. V shed 4 bases and J shed 6 bases, with 18 bases lying between them. The CDR3 region has the DNA TGTGCCAGCAGTTCGAGCCCCTTCGGGGATGATGGCTACACCTTC. It translates to CASSSSPFGDDGYTF.

This clonotype appeared a few times. The chain links TRBV20-1 to TRBJ2-3; D is perhaps TRBD1 (5 bases). With 0 bases removed from V and 1 base from J, the gap between germline ends came to 17 bases. The CDR3 has 17 residues. Germline CDR1 is DFQATT and CDR2 is SNEGSKA (reference sequence). DNA for the CDR3: TGCAGTGCTAGAGAGTGGGGCGTTCGGACCCGCACAGATACGCAGTATTTT. It translates to CSAREWGVRTRTDTQYF.

This clonotype has a handful of counts. The rearrangement joins TRBV7-2 to TRBJ1-1; D is uncertain. Germline CDR1 and CDR2: SGHTA and FQGNSA. Trimming took off 6 bases at V and 4 bases at J, with 15 bases between the two ends. There are 14 residues in the CDR3. The CDR3 DNA sequence: TGTGCCAGCAGAGGCCAGAATGGTGGCACTGAAGCTTTCTTT. Translated, it gives CASRGQNGGTEAFF. Looking up the rest from reference TRBV7-2 and TRBJ1-1 gives the full variable domain: GAGVSQSPSNKVTEKGKDVELRCDPISGHTALYWYRQSLGQGLEFLIYFQGNSAPDKSGLPSDRFSAERTGGSVSTLTIQRTQQEDSAVYLCASRGQNGGTEAFFGQGTRLTVV.

This sequence joins TRBV10-3 and TRBJ2-2, with D unclear. This CDR3 has 13 residues. V dropped 7 bases and J dropped 1 base, with 7 bases sitting between them. The germline CDR1 and CDR2 sequences are ENHRY and SYGVKD. The DNA of the CDR3 is TGTGCCATCAAGAAGCGGAACACCGGGGAGCTGTTTTTT. It is translated as CAIKKRNTGELFF.

V gene TRBV7-6 combines with J gene TRBJ2-5; D is perhaps TRBD2 (6 bases). V lost 5 bases, J lost 13 bases, and 17 bases lay in between. This CDR3 spans 12 amino acids. Germline V gives CDR1 SGHVS, CDR2 FNYEAQ. CDR3: CASSPMRGALYF. Written as DNA, the CDR3 is TGTGCCAGCAGCCCTATGCGGGGAGCCTTGTACTTC.

This clonotype was recorded at least ten times. CDR3 DNA sequence: TGCAGTGCTAGAGATCCCCGGGGGATCTCCTACGAGCAGTACTTC. Residues: CSARDPRGISYEQYF. The chain is built from TRBV20-1 and TRBJ2-7; tentatively, D is TRBD2 (6 bases). This CDR3 spans 15 amino acids. Germline V CDR1 and CDR2: DFQATT, SNEGSKA (reference sequence). The V and J ends lost 0 bases and 0 bases respectively, with 12 bases between them.

This clonotype has just a few counts. The rearrangement links TRBV20-1 to TRBJ1-1; D might be TRBD1 (5 bases). Per the germline V gene, CDR1 is DFQATT and CDR2 is SNEGSKA (reference sequence). The CDR3 totals 14 residues. The ends were cut back, 8 bases at V and 1 base at J, with 17 bases in the middle. The DNA of the CDR3 is TGCAGTTCTTACATTCAGGGTAGGAACACTGAAGCTTTCTTT. Translation gives CSSYIQGRNTEAFF.

This rearrangement joins TRBV15 to TRBJ2-3, with D uncertain. The CDR3 contains 14 residues. Germline V gene data show CDR1 as LNHNV and CDR2 as YYDKDF (reference sequence). The germline V and J ends were trimmed by 0 bases and 8 bases, with 12 bases remaining between them. The CDR3 spells CATSRDNTWGTQYF. CDR3 sequence (DNA): TGTGCCACCAGCAGAGATAATACCTGGGGTACGCAGTATTTT.

This clonotype has just a few counts. The chain couples TRBV14 to TRBJ2-1; 11 bases match TRBD2. V was pared by 2 bases and J by 2 bases, with 8 bases of the junction left unmatched. Germline V lookup: CDR1 SGHDN, CDR2 FVKESK. The CDR3 is made up of 18 amino acids. CDR3 in DNA: TGTGCCAGCAGCCAACCCACTCTAGCGGGGGGTACCTACAATGAGCAGTTCTTC. Translated: CASSQPTLAGGTYNEQFF.

This clonotype turned up a few times. CDR3 in DNA: TGCGCCAGCAGCTTGTACAGTGAAGCTTTCTTT. The encoded protein is CASSLYSEAFF. The chain has TRBV5-1 and TRBJ1-1, with D hard to call. V gave up 1 base and J gave up 7 bases, with 5 bases separating them. This CDR3 region has 11 residues. Germline assignment: CDR1 SGHRS and CDR2 YFSETQ.

This clonotype was seen a handful of times. This rearrangement joins TRBV20-1 to TRBJ1-5; 7 nucleotides agree with TRBD1. The V gene's germline CDR1 is DFQATT and CDR2 SNEGSKA (reference sequence). This CDR3 contains 15 residues. Trimming cost V 3 bases and J 0 bases; bases outside gene matches: 5. The CDR3 DNA follows: TGCAGTGCTAGGCCGGGACAGACTAGCAATCAGCCCCAGCATTTT. Residues: CSARPGQTSNQPQHF.

In its sample, this clonotype was seen many times. The J gene is TRBJ2-7, the V gene TRBV29-1; D might be TRBD1 (6 bases). Germline V CDR1 and CDR2: SQVTM, ANQGSEA. V lost 6 bases, J lost 0 bases, and 18 bases lay in between. This CDR3 spans 15 amino acids. The CDR3, as DNA: TGCAGCGTCCGTGGGTGGCAGGGGACCTCCTACGAGCAGTACTTC. Its translation: CSVRGWQGTSYEQYF.

This clonotype came up a few times. J is TRBJ2-3 and V is TRBV7-9; D may be TRBD2 (5 bases). The length of the CDR3 is 15 residues. The germline gives CDR1 SEHNR, CDR2 FQNEAQ (reference sequence). V lost 2 bases and J 6 bases, leaving 15 bases between the germline ends. The CDR3 DNA is TGTGCCAGCAGCTTATATAGCGTGGCTCCTGATACGCAGTATTTT. Protein sequence: CASSLYSVAPDTQYF.

The chain joins TRBV5-1 to TRBJ2-5; 8 bases are shared with TRBD1. Germline-derived CDR1 and CDR2 are SGHRS and YFSETQ. Trimming at V came to 2 bases and at J to 1 base, leaving 10 bases not matched to a gene. The CDR3 consists of 17 residues. Here the CDR3 reads CASSLTKTGAVQETQYF. The CDR3 DNA is TGCGCCAGCAGCTTAACCAAGACAGGGGCCGTCCAAGAGACCCAGTACTTC.

This clonotype turned up a few times. The J gene is TRBJ1-2, the V gene TRBV29-1; tentatively, D is TRBD1 (5 bases). Trimming took 4 bases from V and 4 from J, leaving 10 bases between them. CDR3 size: 12 residues. Germline loops: CDR1 SQVTM, CDR2 ANQGSEA. CDR3 residues: CSVGGDFYGYTF. The DNA of the CDR3 is TGCAGCGTTGGGGGGGATTTCTATGGCTACACCTTC.

This clonotype has only a few counts. The chain couples TRBV6-1 to TRBJ2-1, with 7 bases that match TRBD2. Unmatched junction bases numbered 11, after V lost 6 bases and J lost 3 bases. Germline assignment: CDR1 MNHNS and CDR2 SASEGT. The CDR3 length is 16 residues. The CDR3 region has the DNA TGTGCCAGCAGCTCGGATCGGGGGGAGGTCTACAATGAGCAGTTCTTC. As protein: CASSSDRGEVYNEQFF.

This clonotype was observed a few times. The rearrangement links TRBV12-3 or TRBV12-4 to TRBJ1-5; D is unresolved. The CDR3 covers 12 residues. V lost 7 bases to trimming and J lost 0 bases, with 4 bases between them. CDR3 residues: CASTHSNQPQHF. The CDR3 nucleotides read TGTGCCAGCACTCATAGCAATCAGCCCCAGCATTTT.

This clonotype was seen only a few times. The chain joins TRBV7-2 to TRBJ2-1; 11 bases line up with TRBD2. CDR1 SGHTA and CDR2 FQGNSA come from the germline V gene. J gave up 0 bases and V 5 bases, and 0 bases lay outside the gene matches. The CDR3 totals 15 residues. In nucleotides, the CDR3 is TGTGCCAGCAGCACTAGCGGGGGCTCCTACAATGAGCAGTTCTTC. This sequence encodes CASSTSGGSYNEQFF. The whole variable domain, remainder taken from reference TRBV7-2 and TRBJ2-1, is GAGVSQSPSNKVTEKGKDVELRCDPISGHTALYWYRQSLGQGLEFLIYFQGNSAPDKSGLPSDRFSAERTGGSVSTLTIQRTQQEDSAVYLCASSTSGGSYNEQFFGPGTRLTVL.

This clonotype was seen only a few times. The V gene is TRBV12-3 or TRBV12-4, the J gene TRBJ2-7; 8 nucleotides match TRBD1. This CDR3 spans 15 amino acids. Trimming took 5 bases from V and 2 from J; bases not matched to a gene: 8. The CDR3 sequence: CASSLGTGPTYEQYF. CDR3 bases: TGTGCCAGCAGTCTCGGGACAGGTCCCACCTACGAGCAGTACTTC.

The V gene is TRBV6-2 or TRBV6-3, the J gene TRBJ2-7; D unresolved. V dropped 9 bases and J dropped 1 base, with 7 bases sitting between them. CDR1 MNHEY and CDR2 SVGEGT come from the germline V gene. This CDR3 is built from 11 residues. The CDR3 coding sequence is TGTGCCAGTGCCCAATCCTACGAGCAGTACTTC. Translated, it gives CASAQSYEQYF.